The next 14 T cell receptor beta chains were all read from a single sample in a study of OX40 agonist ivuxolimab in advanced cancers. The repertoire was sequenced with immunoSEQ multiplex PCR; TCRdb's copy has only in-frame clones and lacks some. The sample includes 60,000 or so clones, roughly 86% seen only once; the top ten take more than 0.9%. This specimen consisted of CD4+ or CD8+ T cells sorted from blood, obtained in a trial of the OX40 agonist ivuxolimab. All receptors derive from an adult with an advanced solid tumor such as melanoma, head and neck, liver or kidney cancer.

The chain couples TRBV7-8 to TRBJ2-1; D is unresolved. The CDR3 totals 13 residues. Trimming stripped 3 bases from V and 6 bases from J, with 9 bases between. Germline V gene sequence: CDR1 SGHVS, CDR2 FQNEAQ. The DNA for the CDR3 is TGTGCCAGCAGCTTGGTGGCCGGCAATGAGCAGTTCTTC. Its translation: CASSLVAGNEQFF. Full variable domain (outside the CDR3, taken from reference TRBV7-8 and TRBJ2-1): GAGVSQSPRYKVAKRGQDVALRCDPISGHVSLFWYQQALGQGPEFLTYFQNEAQLDKSGLPSDRFFAERPEGSVSTLKIQRTQQEDSAVYLCASSLVAGNEQFFGPGTRLTVL.

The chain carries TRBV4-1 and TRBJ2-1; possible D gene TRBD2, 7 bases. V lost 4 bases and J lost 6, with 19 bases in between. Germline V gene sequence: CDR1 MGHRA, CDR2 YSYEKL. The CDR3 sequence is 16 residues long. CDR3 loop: CASSPMGRGSGNEQFF. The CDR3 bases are TGCGCCAGCAGCCCTATGGGGAGGGGGTCGGGCAATGAGCAGTTCTTC.

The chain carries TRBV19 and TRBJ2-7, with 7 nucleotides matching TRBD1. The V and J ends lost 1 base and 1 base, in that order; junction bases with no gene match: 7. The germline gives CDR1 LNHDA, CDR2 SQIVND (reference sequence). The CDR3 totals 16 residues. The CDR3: CASSIAATGFSYEQYF. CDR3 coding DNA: TGTGCCAGTAGTATAGCCGCGACAGGGTTTTCCTACGAGCAGTACTTC.

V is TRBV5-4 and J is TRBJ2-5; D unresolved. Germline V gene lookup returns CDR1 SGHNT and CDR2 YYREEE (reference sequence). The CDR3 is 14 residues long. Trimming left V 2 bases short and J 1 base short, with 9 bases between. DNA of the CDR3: TGTGCCAGCAGCTTAACGGTGAGCCAAGAGACCCAGTACTTC. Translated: CASSLTVSQETQYF.

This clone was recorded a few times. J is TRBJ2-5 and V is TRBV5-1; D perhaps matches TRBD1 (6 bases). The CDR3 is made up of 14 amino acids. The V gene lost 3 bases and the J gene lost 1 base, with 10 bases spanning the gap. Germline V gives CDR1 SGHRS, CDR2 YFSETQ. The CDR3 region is CASSSGTLQETQYF. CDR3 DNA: TGCGCCAGCAGCTCCGGGACACTCCAAGAGACCCAGTACTTC.

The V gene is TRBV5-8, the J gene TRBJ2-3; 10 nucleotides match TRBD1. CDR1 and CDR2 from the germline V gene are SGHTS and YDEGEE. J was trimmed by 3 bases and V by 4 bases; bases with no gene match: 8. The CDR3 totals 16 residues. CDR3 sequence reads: CASSLGTGVTTDTQYF. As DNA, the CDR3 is TGTGCCAGCAGCCTCGGGACAGGGGTGACGACAGATACGCAGTATTTT.

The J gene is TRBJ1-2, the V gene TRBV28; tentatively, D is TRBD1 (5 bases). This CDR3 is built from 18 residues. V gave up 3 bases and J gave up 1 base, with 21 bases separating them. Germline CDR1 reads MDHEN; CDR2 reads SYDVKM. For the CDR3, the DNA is TGTGCCAGCAGTTTCGGTGGGGCGCTGCTGCTAATTAACTATGGCTACACCTTC. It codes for CASSFGGALLLINYGYTF.

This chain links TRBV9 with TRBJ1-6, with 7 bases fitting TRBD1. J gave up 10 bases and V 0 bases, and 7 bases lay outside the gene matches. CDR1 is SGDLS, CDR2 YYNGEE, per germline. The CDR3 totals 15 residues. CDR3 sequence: CASSVGGGGESPLHF. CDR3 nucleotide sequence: TGTGCCAGCAGCGTAGGGGGAGGGGGCGAATCACCCCTCCACTTT.

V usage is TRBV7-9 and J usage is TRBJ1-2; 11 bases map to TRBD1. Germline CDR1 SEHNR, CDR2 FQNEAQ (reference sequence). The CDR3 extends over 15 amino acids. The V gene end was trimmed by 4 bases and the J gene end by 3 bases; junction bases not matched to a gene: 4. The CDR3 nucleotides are TGTGCCAGCAGCTGGACAGGGGGCCAGTACTATGGCTACACCTTC. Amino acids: CASSWTGGQYYGYTF.

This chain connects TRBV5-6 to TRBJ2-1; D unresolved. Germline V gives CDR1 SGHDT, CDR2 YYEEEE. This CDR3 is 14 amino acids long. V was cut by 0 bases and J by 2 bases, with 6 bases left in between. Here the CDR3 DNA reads TGTGCCAGCAGCTTGGGCACGACCTACAATGAGCAGTTCTTC. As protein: CASSLGTTYNEQFF.

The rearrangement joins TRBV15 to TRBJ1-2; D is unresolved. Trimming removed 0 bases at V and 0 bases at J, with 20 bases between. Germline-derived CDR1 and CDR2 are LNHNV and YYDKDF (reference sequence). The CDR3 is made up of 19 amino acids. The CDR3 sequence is CATSRDVGRRKATNYGYTF. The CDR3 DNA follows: TGTGCCACCAGCAGAGATGTGGGGAGGAGAAAAGCTACTAACTATGGCTACACCTTC. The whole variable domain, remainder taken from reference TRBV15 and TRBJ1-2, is DAMVIQNPRYQVTQFGKPVTLSCSQTLNHNVMYWYQQKSSQAPKLLFHYYDKDFNNEADTPDNFQSRRPNTSFCFLDIRSPGLGDTAMYLCATSRDVGRRKATNYGYTFGSGTRLTVV.

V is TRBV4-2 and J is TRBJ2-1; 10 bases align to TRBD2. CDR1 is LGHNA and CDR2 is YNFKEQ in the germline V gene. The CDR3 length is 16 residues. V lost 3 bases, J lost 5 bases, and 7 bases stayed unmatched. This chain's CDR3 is CASSQERGGWDNEQFF. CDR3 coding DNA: TGTGCCAGCAGCCAGGAGCGGGGGGGCTGGGACAATGAGCAGTTCTTC.

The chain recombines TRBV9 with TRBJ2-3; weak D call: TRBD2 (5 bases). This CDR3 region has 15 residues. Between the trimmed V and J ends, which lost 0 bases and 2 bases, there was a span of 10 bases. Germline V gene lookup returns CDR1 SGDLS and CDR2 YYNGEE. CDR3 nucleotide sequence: TGTGCCAGCAGCGTAGTTGGACTCATCACAGATACGCAGTATTTT. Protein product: CASSVVGLITDTQYF.

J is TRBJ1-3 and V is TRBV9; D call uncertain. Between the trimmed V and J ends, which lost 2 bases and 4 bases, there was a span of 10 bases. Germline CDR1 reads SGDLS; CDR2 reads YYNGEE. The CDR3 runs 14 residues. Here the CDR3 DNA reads TGTGCCAGCAGCGTGTACGAGGGAGGAAACACCATATATTTT. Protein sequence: CASSVYEGGNTIYF. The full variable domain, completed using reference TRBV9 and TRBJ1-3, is DSGVTQTPKHLITATGQRVTLRCSPRSGDLSVYWYQQSLDQGLQFLIQYYNGEERAKGNILERFSAQQFPDLHSELNLSSLELGDSALYFCASSVYEGGNTIYFGEGSWLTVV.